The clone carrying this TCR beta chain was counted ten times or more. This sample was taken from a study of Graves' ophthalmopathy and Graves' hyperthyroidism. Study-wide context: Peripheral blood sampling occurred at initial diagnosis, before any treatment.

The CDR3 length is 15 residues. Germline V gives CDR1 MNHEY, CDR2 SMNVEV (reference sequence). V lost 6 bases to trimming and J lost 3 bases, with 18 bases between them. RNA transcripts provided the template for amplifying TCR beta CDR3 regions. RT-PCR in the first round used HTBI primers; a second-round multiplex PCR followed. TCRdb itself ran the multiplex PCR reads through MiXCR, one entry per CDR3 protein. Among some 390,000 distinct CDR3 sequences, around 16% were seen once, and the ten largest hold about 1.4%. Sequencing was carried out using peripheral blood. This rearrangement joins TRBV27 to TRBJ2-7; perhaps D is TRBD1 or TRBD2 (5 bases each). The sequence came from a woman aged 18-35 years with Graves' ophthalmopathy. The CDR3: CASSLRTGTNYEQYF. CDR3 nucleotide sequence: TGTGCCAGCAGCCTAAGGACCGGGACCAACTACGAGCAGTACTTC.